This T cell receptor beta chain appears in the sequencing data of a study of shared clonotypes between healthy human individuals. The study, taken as a whole, reports: All-four-donor shared clonotypes had higher generation probabilities than non-shared clonotypes did. A handful of donors showed sharing of approximately 5% of naive CD4 clonotypes.

As regards this clone: Its antigen is unknown.

Sequencing was performed with immunoSEQ multiplex PCR; in TCRdb, only in-frame clones are kept and a portion is missing. The sample shows approximately 1.5 million clones, 95% to 99% of them seen only once. Germline V CDR1 and CDR2: LNHDA, SQIVND (reference sequence). The CDR3 runs to 13 residues. The V and J ends lost 3 bases and 2 bases respectively, with 8 bases between them. This clonotype originated in a man aged 30-40 years in good health. This rearrangement joins TRBV19 to TRBJ2-7; no firm D call. Sample: naive CD4+ T cells sorted from blood. Subset of the sample: CD45RA+ positively selected. The DNA of the CDR3 is TGTGCCAGTAGTATGTACTCAACCTACGAGCAGTACTTC. This codes for CASSMYSTYEQYF.